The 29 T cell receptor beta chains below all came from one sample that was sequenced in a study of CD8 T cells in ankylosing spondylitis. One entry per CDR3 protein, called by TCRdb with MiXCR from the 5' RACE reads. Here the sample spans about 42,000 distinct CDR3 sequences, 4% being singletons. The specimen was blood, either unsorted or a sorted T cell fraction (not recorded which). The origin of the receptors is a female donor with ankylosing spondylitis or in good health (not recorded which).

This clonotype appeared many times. This chain's CDR3 is CASSVETAPHSGNTIYF. The CDR3 DNA reads as TGTGCCAGCAGCGTAGAAACAGCCCCGCACTCTGGAAACACCATATATTTT. The chain is built from TRBV9 and TRBJ1-3; D is ambiguous. Trimming stripped 0 bases from V and 0 bases from J, with 13 bases between. The CDR3 has 17 amino acids. Germline CDR1 and CDR2: SGDLS and YYNGEE.

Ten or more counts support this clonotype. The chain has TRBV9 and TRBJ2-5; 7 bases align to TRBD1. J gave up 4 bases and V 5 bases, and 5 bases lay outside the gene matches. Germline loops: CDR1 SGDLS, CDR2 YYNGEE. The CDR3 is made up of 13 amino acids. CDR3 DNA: TGTGCCAGCAGTAGGGGGCAGGGAGAGACCCAGTACTTC. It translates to CASSRGQGETQYF.

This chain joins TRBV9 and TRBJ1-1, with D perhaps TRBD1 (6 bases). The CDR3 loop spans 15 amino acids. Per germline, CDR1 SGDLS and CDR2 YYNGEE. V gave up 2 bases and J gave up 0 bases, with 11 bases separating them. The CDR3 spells CASSVLTGLNTEAFF. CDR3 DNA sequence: TGTGCCAGCAGCGTTCTAACAGGGTTGAACACTGAAGCTTTCTTT.

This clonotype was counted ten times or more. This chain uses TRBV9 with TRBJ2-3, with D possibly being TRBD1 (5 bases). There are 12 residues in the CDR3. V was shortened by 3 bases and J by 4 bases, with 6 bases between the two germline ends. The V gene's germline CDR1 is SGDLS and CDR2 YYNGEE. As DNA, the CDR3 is TGTGCCAGCAGCGAGGGGCCAGATACGCAGTATTTT. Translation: CASSEGPDTQYF.

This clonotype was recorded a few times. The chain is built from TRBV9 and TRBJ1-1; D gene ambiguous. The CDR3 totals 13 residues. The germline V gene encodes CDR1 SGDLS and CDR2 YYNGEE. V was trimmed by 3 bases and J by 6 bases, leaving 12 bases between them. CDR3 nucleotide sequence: TGTGCCAGCAGCGAGGAGGGAGGCCCTGAAGCTTTCTTT. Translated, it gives CASSEEGGPEAFF. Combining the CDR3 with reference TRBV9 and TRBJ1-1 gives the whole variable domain DSGVTQTPKHLITATGQRVTLRCSPRSGDLSVYWYQQSLDQGLQFLIQYYNGEERAKGNILERFSAQQFPDLHSELNLSSLELGDSALYFCASSEEGGPEAFFGQGTRLTVV.

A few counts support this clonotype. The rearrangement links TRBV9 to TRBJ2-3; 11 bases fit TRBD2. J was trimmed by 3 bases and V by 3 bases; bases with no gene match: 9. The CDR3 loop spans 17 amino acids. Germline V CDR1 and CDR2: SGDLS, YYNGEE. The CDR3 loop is CASSGIGLAGITDTQYF. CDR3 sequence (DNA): TGTGCCAGCAGCGGAATCGGACTAGCGGGTATAACAGATACGCAGTATTTT.

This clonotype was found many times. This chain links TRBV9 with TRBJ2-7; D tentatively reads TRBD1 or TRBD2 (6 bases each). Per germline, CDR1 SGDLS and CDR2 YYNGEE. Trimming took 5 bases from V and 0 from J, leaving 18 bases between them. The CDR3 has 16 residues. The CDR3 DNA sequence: TGTGCCAGCAGGCCTGGGGGGCCTTCTAGCTCCTACGAGCAGTACTTC. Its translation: CASRPGGPSSSYEQYF.

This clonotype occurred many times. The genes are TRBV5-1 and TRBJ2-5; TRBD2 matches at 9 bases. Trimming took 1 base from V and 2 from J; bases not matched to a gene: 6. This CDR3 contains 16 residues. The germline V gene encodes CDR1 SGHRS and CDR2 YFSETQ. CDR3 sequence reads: CASSLIGGGAQETQYF. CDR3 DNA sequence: TGCGCCAGCAGCTTGATCGGCGGGGGGGCACAAGAGACCCAGTACTTC.

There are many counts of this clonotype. CDR3 sequence: CASSGEGFYNEQFF. CDR3 coding DNA: TGTGCCAGCAGCGGAGAGGGATTCTACAATGAGCAGTTCTTC. The chain combines TRBV9 with TRBJ2-1; the D gene is possibly TRBD2 (5 bases). The CDR3 is 14 amino acids. Germline values: CDR1 SGDLS, CDR2 YYNGEE. Trimming pared 3 bases from V and 3 bases from J, leaving 10 bases between.

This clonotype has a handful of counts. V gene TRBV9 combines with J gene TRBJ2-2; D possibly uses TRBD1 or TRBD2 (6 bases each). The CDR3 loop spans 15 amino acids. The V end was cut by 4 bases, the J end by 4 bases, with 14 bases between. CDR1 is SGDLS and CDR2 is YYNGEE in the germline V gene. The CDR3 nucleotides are TGTGCCAGCAGCACGGGGGCCCAGGGCACCGGGGAGCTGTTTTTT. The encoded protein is CASSTGAQGTGELFF.

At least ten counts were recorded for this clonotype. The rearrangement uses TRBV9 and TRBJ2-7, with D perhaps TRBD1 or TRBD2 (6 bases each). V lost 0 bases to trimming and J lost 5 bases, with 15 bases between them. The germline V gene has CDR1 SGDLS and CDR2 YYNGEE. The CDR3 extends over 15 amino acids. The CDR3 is CASSVATGRNNEQYF. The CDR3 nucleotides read TGTGCCAGCAGCGTAGCAACAGGGAGGAACAACGAGCAGTACTTC.

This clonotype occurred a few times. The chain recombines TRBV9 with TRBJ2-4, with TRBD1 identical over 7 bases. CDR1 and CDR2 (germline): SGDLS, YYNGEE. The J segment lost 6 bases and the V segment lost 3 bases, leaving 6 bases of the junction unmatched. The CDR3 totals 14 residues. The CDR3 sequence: CASSGQGGGNIQYF. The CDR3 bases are TGTGCCAGCAGCGGACAGGGCGGAGGAAACATTCAGTACTTC.

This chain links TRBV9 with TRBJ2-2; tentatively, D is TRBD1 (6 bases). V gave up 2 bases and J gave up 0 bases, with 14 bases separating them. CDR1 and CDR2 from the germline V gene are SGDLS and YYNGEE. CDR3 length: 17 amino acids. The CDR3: CASSVPIDRTNTGELFF. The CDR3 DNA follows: TGTGCCAGCAGCGTCCCGATCGACAGGACGAACACCGGGGAGCTGTTTTTT.

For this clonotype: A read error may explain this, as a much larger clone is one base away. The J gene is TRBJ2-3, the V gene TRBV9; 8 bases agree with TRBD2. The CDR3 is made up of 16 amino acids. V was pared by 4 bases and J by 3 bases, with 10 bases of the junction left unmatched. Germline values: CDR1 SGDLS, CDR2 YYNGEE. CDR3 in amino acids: CASSSTPGGGTDTQYF. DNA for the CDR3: TGTGCCAGCAGCTCTACACCGGGCGGGGGGACAGATACGCAGTATTTT.

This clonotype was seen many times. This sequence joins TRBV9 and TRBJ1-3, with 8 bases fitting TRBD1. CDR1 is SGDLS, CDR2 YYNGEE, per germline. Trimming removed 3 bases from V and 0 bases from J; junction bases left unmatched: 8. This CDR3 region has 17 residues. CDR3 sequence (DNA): TGTGCCAGCAGCGCCACCCCGGGACAGGACTCTGGAAACACCATATATTTT. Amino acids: CASSATPGQDSGNTIYF. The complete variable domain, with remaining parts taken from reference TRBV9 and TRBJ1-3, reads DSGVTQTPKHLITATGQRVTLRCSPRSGDLSVYWYQQSLDQGLQFLIQYYNGEERAKGNILERFSAQQFPDLHSELNLSSLELGDSALYFCASSATPGQDSGNTIYFGEGSWLTVV.

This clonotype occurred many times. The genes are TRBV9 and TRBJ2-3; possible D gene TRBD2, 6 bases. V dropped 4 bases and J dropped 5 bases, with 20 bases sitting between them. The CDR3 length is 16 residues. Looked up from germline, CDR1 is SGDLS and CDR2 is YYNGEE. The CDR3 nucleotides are TGTGCCAGCAGCCTCCAACTAGCTGGAGGACAAGATACGCAGTATTTT. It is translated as CASSLQLAGGQDTQYF. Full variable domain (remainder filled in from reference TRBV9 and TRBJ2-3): DSGVTQTPKHLITATGQRVTLRCSPRSGDLSVYWYQQSLDQGLQFLIQYYNGEERAKGNILERFSAQQFPDLHSELNLSSLELGDSALYFCASSLQLAGGQDTQYFGPGTRLTVL.

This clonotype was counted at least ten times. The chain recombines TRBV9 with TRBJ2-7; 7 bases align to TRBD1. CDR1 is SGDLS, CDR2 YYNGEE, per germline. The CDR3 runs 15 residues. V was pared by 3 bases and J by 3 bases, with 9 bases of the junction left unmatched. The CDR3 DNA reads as TGTGCCAGCAGCGCCCTCGGGACAGACATCTACGAGCAGTACTTC. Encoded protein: CASSALGTDIYEQYF.

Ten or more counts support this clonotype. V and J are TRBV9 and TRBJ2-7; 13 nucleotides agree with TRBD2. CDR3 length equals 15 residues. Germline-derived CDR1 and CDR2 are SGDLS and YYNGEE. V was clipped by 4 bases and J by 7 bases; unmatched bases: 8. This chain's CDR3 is CASSRTSGGFGEQYF. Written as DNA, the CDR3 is TGTGCCAGCAGCAGGACTAGCGGGGGATTTGGTGAGCAGTACTTC. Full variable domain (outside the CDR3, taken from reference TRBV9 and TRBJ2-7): DSGVTQTPKHLITATGQRVTLRCSPRSGDLSVYWYQQSLDQGLQFLIQYYNGEERAKGNILERFSAQQFPDLHSELNLSSLELGDSALYFCASSRTSGGFGEQYFGPGTRLTVT.

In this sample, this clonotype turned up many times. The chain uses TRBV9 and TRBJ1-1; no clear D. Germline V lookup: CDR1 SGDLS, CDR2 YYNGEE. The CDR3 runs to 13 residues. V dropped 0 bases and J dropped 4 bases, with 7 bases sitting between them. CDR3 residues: CASSVEEGTEAFF. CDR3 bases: TGTGCCAGCAGCGTAGAGGAGGGCACTGAAGCTTTCTTT.

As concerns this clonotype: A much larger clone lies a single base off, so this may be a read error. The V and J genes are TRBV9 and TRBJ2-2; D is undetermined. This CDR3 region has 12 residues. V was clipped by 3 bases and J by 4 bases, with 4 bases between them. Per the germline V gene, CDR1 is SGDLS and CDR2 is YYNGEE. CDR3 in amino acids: CASSGSTGELFF. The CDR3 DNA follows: TGTGCCAGCAGCGGGAGCACCGGGGAGCTGTTTTTT.

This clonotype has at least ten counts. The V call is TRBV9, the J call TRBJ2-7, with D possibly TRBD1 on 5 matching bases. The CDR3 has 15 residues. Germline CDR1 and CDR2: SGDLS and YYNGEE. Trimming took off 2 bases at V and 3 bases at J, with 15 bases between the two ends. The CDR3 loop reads CASSVSTRGHYEQYF. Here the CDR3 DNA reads TGTGCCAGCAGCGTCTCGACAAGGGGCCACTACGAGCAGTACTTC.

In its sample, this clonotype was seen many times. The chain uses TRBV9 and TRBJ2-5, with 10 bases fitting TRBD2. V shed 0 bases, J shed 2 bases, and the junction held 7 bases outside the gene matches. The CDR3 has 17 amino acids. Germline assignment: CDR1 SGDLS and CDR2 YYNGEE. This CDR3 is CASSVAPSGGGQETQYF. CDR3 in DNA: TGTGCCAGCAGCGTAGCCCCTAGCGGGGGAGGTCAAGAGACCCAGTACTTC.

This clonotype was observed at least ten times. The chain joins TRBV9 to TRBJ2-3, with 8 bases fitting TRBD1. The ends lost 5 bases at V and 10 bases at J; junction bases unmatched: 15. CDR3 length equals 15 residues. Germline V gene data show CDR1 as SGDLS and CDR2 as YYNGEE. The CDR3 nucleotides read TGTGCCAGCAGGACGACAGGGGACGGGGAGTCGTCGCAGTATTTT. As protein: CASRTTGDGESSQYF. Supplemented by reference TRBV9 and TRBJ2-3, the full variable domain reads DSGVTQTPKHLITATGQRVTLRCSPRSGDLSVYWYQQSLDQGLQFLIQYYNGEERAKGNILERFSAQQFPDLHSELNLSSLELGDSALYFCASRTTGDGESSQYFGPGTRLTVL.

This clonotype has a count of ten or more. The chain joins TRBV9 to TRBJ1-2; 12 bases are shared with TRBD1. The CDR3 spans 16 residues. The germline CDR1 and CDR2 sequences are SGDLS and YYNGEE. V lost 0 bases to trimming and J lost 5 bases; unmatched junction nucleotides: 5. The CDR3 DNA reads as TGTGCCAGCAGCGTAGCATCGGGACAGGGGGCTTATGGCTACACCTTC. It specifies CASSVASGQGAYGYTF.

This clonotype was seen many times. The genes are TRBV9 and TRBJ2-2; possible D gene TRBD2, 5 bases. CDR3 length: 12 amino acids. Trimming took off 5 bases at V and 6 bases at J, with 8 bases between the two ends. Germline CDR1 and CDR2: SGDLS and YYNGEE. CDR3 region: CASRGSAGELFF. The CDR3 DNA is TGTGCCAGCAGAGGGAGCGCCGGGGAGCTGTTTTTT.

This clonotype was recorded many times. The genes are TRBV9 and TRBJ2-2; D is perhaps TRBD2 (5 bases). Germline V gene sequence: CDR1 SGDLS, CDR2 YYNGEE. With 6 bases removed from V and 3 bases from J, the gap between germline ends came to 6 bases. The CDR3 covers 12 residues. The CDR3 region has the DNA TGTGCCAGCAACGGGGACACCGGGGAGCTGTTTTTT. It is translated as CASNGDTGELFF.

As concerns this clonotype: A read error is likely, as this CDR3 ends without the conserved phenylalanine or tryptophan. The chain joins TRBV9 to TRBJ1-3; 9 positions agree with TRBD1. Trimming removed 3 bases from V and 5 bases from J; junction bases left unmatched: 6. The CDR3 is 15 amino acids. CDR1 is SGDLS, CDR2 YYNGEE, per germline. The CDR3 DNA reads TGTGCCAGCAGCGCTGGACAGGGGTTGAGAAACACCATATATGTT. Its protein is CASSAGQGLRNTIYV.

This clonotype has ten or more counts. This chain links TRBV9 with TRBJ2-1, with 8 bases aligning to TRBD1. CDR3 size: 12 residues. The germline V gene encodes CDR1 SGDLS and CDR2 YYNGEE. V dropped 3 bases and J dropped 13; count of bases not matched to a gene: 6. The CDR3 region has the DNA TGTGCCAGCAGCGGACGACAGGGGATCCAGTTCTTC. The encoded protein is CASSGRQGIQFF.

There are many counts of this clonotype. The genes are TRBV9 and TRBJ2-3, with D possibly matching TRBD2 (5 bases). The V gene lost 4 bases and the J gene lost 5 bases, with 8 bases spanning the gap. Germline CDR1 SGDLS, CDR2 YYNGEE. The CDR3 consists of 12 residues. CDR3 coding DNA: TGTGCCAGCAGCCACGGGGAAGATACGCAGTATTTT. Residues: CASSHGEDTQYF.